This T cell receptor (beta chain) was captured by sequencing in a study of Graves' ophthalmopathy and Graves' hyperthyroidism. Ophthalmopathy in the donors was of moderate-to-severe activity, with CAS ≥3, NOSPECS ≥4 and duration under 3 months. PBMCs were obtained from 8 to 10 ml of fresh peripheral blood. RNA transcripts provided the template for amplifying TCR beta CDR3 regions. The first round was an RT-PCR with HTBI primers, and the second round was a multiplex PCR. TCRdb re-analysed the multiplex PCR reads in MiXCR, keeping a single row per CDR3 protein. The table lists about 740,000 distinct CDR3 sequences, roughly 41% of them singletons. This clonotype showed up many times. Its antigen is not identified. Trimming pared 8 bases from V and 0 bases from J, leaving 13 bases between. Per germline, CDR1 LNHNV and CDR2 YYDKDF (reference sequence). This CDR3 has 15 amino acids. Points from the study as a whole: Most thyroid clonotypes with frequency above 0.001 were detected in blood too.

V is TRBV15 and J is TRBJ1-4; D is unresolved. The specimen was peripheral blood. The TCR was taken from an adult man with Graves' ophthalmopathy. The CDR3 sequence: CATAEGITTNEKLFF. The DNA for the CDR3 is TGTGCCACCGCCGAGGGAATTACAACTAATGAAAAACTGTTTTTT.